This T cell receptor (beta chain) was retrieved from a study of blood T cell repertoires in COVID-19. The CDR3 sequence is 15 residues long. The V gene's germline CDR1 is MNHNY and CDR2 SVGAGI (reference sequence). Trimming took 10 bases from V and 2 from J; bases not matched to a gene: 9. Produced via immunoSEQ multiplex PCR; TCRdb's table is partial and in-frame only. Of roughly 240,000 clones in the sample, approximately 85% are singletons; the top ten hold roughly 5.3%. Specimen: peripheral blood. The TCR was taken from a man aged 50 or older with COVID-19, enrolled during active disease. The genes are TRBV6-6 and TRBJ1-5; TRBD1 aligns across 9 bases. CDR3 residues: CATDTGGLGNQPQHF. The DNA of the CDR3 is TGTGCCACCGATACAGGGGGCTTGGGCAATCAGCCCCAGCATTTT.